This T cell receptor beta chain was captured in a study of identical twins (dated by TCRdb to 2016 to 2018). Turning to the overall study: The study deep-sequenced TCR alpha and beta repertoires from monozygotic twins, unrelated adults of various ages and cord blood to test whether fetal clonotypes persist. Replicate twin experiments were performed at different times using different library preparation protocols to rule out contamination. Here is what the overall study found, with its caveats: Compared with coincidental sharing between unrelated individuals, out-of-frame TCR alpha sequences shared between twins showed an excess of sequences with low generation probability. Conclusions relied on cross-sectional statistical analysis, since the same donors could not be followed over many years. Fewer insertions were carried by abundant cord blood beta clonotypes, a similar but weaker trend appeared in young adult naive repertoires, and no such trend appeared in memory repertoires. Out-of-frame TCR alpha sharing in monozygotic twins was systematically underestimated by recombination models, whereas sharing between unrelated individuals was in agreement with the recombination models. In beta out-of-frame sequences, excess twin sharing was weaker, because having fewer shared sequences lowered the signal-to-noise ratio. Invariant T cells such as MAIT and iNKT could partly confound zero-insertion analyses, though diverse VJ usage argued against this for most clonotypes.

All donors were healthy Caucasians. Three pairs of female monozygotic twins, all aged about 18 to 30 years, made up the twin cohort. Peripheral blood mononuclear cells were used as the source from which RNA for TCR libraries was isolated. This clonotype was picked up many times. No antigen is known for it. No base qualities exist here, and no much larger clone lies one base off it. The library was obtained by 5' RACE. Sequencing was performed on an Illumina HiSeq 2000. Template switching introduced a universal primer binding site; the final cDNA contained a unique molecular identifier, enabling accurate counting of TCR cDNA molecules. Specific primers in the conserved constant-segment region were used to synthesize first-strand cDNA for TCR alpha and beta chains. To control for contamination, every cDNA library was double barcoded, receiving both a SMART-Mk sample barcode and Illumina barcodes. TruSeq adapter sequences along with Illumina sample barcodes were introduced in two successive PCR steps. TCR alpha and beta cDNA libraries were sequenced on the Illumina HiSeq platform with custom primers. As for the authors' bioinformatics: MiGEC was used to process raw reads and extract unique molecular identifiers, and MiXCR was used to find CDR3 positions. Recombination models were inferred per individual with the repgenHMM and IGoR tools using an EM algorithm. The tcR package in R was used for shared clonotype analysis, with sharing normalized by the product of cloneset sizes. To study raw recombination without the effects of thymic and clonal selection, out-of-frame nonproductive sequences were analyzed. TCRdb cleaned the public reads at Q25 with fastp, built clones with MiXCR and kept in-frame beta chains. Every entry covers one CDR3 protein and lists the most common genes and DNA from its rows. None of the V and J calls come from the authors' own analysis; TCRdb made them. The sample table records roughly 750,000 distinct CDR3 sequences; approximately 21% of these occur just once. In total, the top ten clones hold about 4.3% of the sample.

CDR3 length: 15 amino acids, cysteine to phenylalanine. Only the CDR3 region is kept as DNA, spanning 45 bases read in frame from base 1. The germline V end is reduced by 7 bases and the J end by 1 base; junction bases left unmatched: 2. Per the germline V gene, WSHSY is the CDR1 and SAAADI is the CDR2. These data were also filed under a second study, of T cells expressing NK-cell markers. The second investigation adds: TCR beta-chain repertoires were profiled in sorted CD3+CD56+NKG2C+, CD3+CD56+NKG2C- and CD3+CD56-NKG2C+ T-cell subsets from about 8 donors. Seven of the eight sequenced donors were HCMV-seropositive and one was HCMV-seronegative. In several experiments an anti-gammadeltaTCR antibody was added to restrict sorting to alphabetaTCR-expressing T cells. In roughly six donors, the dominant CD3+CD56+NKG2C+ clonotypes ranked among the top 10 CD8+ clonotypes, making up about 1.0-7.5% of CD8+ T cells. Those dominant clonotypes were again the most abundant among CD3+CD56-NKG2C+ cells in a few donors, at roughly 28.3-65%. Whether the expanded NKG2C-expressing T cell clones were specific for HCMV antigens remained unclear. The study sequenced eight donors, all healthy volunteers chosen at random: three men and five women. A commercial ELISA kit detecting HCMV-specific IgG in serum was used to determine HCMV serostatus. For a handful of donors, unsorted PBMC were also used to sequence bulk peripheral blood T-cell repertoires. MIGEC handled demultiplexing of the reads and grouping by UMI, while MiTCR was used to assemble and quantify clonotypes. To remove erroneous sequences, TCR cDNA sequences were retained only when supported by two or more reads. The tcR package was used for downstream repertoire analysis, and clonotypes were matched across fractions by CDR3 nucleotide sequence plus V segment. VDJmatch was used to annotate antigen specificity against VDJdb, with one amino acid substitution allowed in CDR3.

The TCR was taken from a woman aged 18 to 35 in good health. The sequenced material came from PBMCs. In this chain, TRBV10-2 is recombined with TRBJ2-1, with 12 bases aligning to TRBD2. The CDR3 has the sequence CASKTSGSSYNEQFF. The bases read TGCGCCAGCAAGACTAGCGGGAGTTCCTACAATGAGCAGTTCTTC.